The sample holds one count of the clone carrying this TCR beta chain. The antigen remains unidentified. The junction had 11 bases not matched to a gene; V was cut back by 5 bases and J by 8 bases. CDR3 length: 15 residues. Germline CDR1 reads GTSNPN; CDR2 reads SVGIG (reference sequence). This sample is part of a study of OX40 agonist ivuxolimab in advanced cancers. Study as a whole: Dose-escalation patients' cancers were hepatocellular carcinoma, melanoma, renal cell or head and neck cancer.

Here immunoSEQ multiplex PCR was the method, and the copy in TCRdb shows in-frame clones only, minus some. This table has nearly 80,000 clones, 80% to 95% appearing once. Regarding the study as a whole: In CD8+ T cells, expanded clones were on average more numerous than in CD4+.

The sequence was obtained from an adult with an advanced solid tumor such as melanoma, head and neck, liver or kidney cancer. The sequencing here drew on CD4+ or CD8+ T cells sorted from blood, taken in a trial of the OX40 agonist ivuxolimab. The chain joins TRBV30 to TRBJ1-4; TRBD1 matches at 10 bases. CDR3 bases: TGTGCCTGGTCCATATGGGGGACAGGGGTCGAAAAACTGTTTTTT. As protein: CAWSIWGTGVEKLFF.